Each of the 14 T cell receptor beta chains below was sequenced from the same sample in a study of long-term antiretroviral therapy in people with HIV. Survey level was the resolution at which the v3.0 immunoSEQ assay ran. TCRdb keeps only in-frame clones here, not all; method: immunoSEQ multiplex PCR. The repertoire includes around 16,000 clones, more than 75% of them detected once, and 12% sits in the top ten. This material consisted of unsorted PBMCs, taken 0.7 years before starting antiretroviral therapy. The receptor source for this set is a man aged 45-60 years with HIV.

V gene TRBV19 combines with J gene TRBJ1-5, with 7 bases identical to TRBD1. Germline V CDR1 and CDR2: LNHDA, SQIVND (reference sequence). The length of the CDR3 is 16 residues. V dropped 6 bases and J dropped 7; count of bases not matched to a gene: 15. CDR3 nucleotides: TGTGCCAGTAGGGAAGCCAGGGGGTTAGATGGACAGCCCCAGCATTTT. This codes for CASREARGLDGQPQHF.

The chain carries TRBV6-5 and TRBJ2-3; D unresolved. The V end was cut by 7 bases, the J end by 0 bases, with 11 bases between. The germline CDR1 and CDR2 sequences are MNHEY and SVGAGI. The CDR3 is made up of 14 amino acids. Here the CDR3 reads CASIASGSTDTQYF. The CDR3 DNA sequence: TGTGCCAGCATCGCCTCCGGGAGCACAGATACGCAGTATTTT.

The chain couples TRBV7-3 to TRBJ2-7, with 9 bases lining up with TRBD1. Trimming cost V 2 bases and J 5 bases; bases outside gene matches: 19. Looked up from germline, CDR1 is SGHTA and CDR2 is FQGTGA. This CDR3 spans 19 amino acids. CDR3 coding DNA: TGTGCCAGCAGCTTAGACCCAGGATATCCGGGACAGGGTCGCAACGAGCAGTACTTC. This translates into CASSLDPGYPGQGRNEQYF.

V gene TRBV5-4 combines with J gene TRBJ2-1; D perhaps matches TRBD2 (5 bases). Germline CDR1 is SGHNT and CDR2 is YYREEE (reference sequence). CDR3 length: 14 amino acids. The V end was cut by 4 bases, the J end by 8 bases, with 16 bases between. The CDR3 sequence is CASSTSRDLYEQFF. CDR3 DNA: TGTGCCAGCAGCACGTCGAGGGATCTTTATGAGCAGTTCTTC. Supplemented by reference TRBV5-4 and TRBJ2-1, the full variable domain reads ETGVTQSPTHLIKTRGQQVTLRCSSQSGHNTVSWYQQALGQGPQFIFQYYREEENGRGNFPPRFSGLQFPNYSSELNVNALELDDSALYLCASSTSRDLYEQFFGPGTRLTVL.

The V and J genes are TRBV11-2 and TRBJ1-1, with 8 bases matching TRBD1. The J segment lost 5 bases and the V segment lost 5 bases, leaving 22 bases of the junction unmatched. The CDR3 loop spans 19 amino acids. CDR1 is SGHAT, CDR2 FQNNGV, per germline. CDR3 DNA: TGTGCCAGCAGCCCTGTAACCGATTGGACAGGGCAAGTGGGTACTGAAGCTTTCTTT. It codes for CASSPVTDWTGQVGTEAFF.

The chain uses TRBV11-2 and TRBJ2-5; possibly TRBD2 for D (6 bases). This CDR3 contains 14 residues. Germline CDR1 and CDR2: SGHAT and FQNNGV. V lost 5 bases to trimming and J lost 5 bases, with 15 bases between them. CDR3 amino acids: CASSERLDSETQYF. In DNA form, the CDR3 reads TGTGCCAGCAGCGAACGACTAGATTCGGAGACCCAGTACTTC.

The chain combines TRBV25-1 with TRBJ1-2; 9 bases match TRBD1. In germline, CDR1 is MGHDK, CDR2 SYGVNS. Trimming took 5 bases from V and 4 from J; bases not matched to a gene: 11. The length of the CDR3 is 16 residues. CDR3 bases: TGTGCCAGCAGTTCCCACGGGACAGGGTCAAGCTATGGCTACACCTTC. Translating it yields CASSSHGTGSSYGYTF.

V usage is TRBV27 and J usage is TRBJ2-1; no reliable D call. V lost 3 bases to trimming and J lost 0 bases, with 9 bases between them. The CDR3 contains 15 residues. Germline V gene lookup returns CDR1 MNHEY and CDR2 SMNVEV (reference sequence). In DNA, the CDR3 is TGTGCCAGCAGTTTTACGGAGAGCTCCTACAATGAGCAGTTCTTC. Translating it yields CASSFTESSYNEQFF.

The V gene is TRBV5-1, the J gene TRBJ2-3; 10 nucleotides agree with TRBD2. This CDR3 has 16 residues. The germline V gene has CDR1 SGHRS and CDR2 YFSETQ. The ends lost 4 bases at V and 2 bases at J; junction bases unmatched: 7. CDR3 sequence: CASSPIAGGLTDTQYF. The DNA for the CDR3 is TGCGCCAGCAGCCCCATAGCGGGGGGCCTCACAGATACGCAGTATTTT. Complete variable domain (other parts from reference TRBV5-1 and TRBJ2-3): KAGVTQTPRYLIKTRGQQVTLSCSPISGHRSVSWYQQTPGQGLQFLFEYFSETQRNKGNFPGRFSGRQFSNSRSEMNVSTLELGDSALYLCASSPIAGGLTDTQYFGPGTRLTVL.

The gene calls are TRBV19 and TRBJ2-1, with 10 bases matching TRBD2. The V gene end was trimmed by 4 bases and the J gene end by 3 bases; junction bases not matched to a gene: 3. The V gene's germline CDR1 is LNHDA and CDR2 SQIVND (reference sequence). The CDR3 spans 15 residues. Written as DNA, the CDR3 is TGTGCCAGTAGTAGGCTAGCGGGAGTCTACAATGAGCAGTTCTTC. Translated: CASSRLAGVYNEQFF.

The chain is built from TRBV10-2 and TRBJ1-1; D call uncertain. V was cut by 6 bases and J by 3 bases, with 8 bases left in between. Per germline, CDR1 WSHSY and CDR2 SAAADI. The CDR3 totals 12 residues. In nucleotides, the CDR3 is TGCGCCAGCAGAGACGGTGACACTGAAGCTTTCTTT. Translated: CASRDGDTEAFF.

This clone was detected once. The V gene is TRBV30, the J gene TRBJ2-2, with a possible D match to TRBD2 (6 bases). Trimming removed 1 base at V and 0 bases at J, with 9 bases between. From germline, CDR1 is GTSNPN and CDR2 SVGIG (reference sequence). This CDR3 is built from 15 residues. CDR3 in amino acids: CAWSAGVSNTGELFF. The CDR3, as DNA: TGTGCCTGGAGTGCGGGGGTATCGAACACCGGGGAGCTGTTTTTT.

This chain joins TRBV10-3 and TRBJ2-1; D not certain. V was clipped by 5 bases and J by 6 bases, with 26 bases between them. Germline lookup yields CDR1 ENHRY and CDR2 SYGVKD. This CDR3 is built from 18 residues. As DNA, the CDR3 is TGTGCCATCAGTTTCATGAGTGTCTATACGGGCTCCAGCAATGAGCAGTTCTTC. Translating gives CAISFMSVYTGSSNEQFF.

CDR3 DNA: TGTGCCAGCAGCCGTCCGGGGGGCGGCGAGACCCAGTACTTC. Its translation: CASSRPGGGETQYF. The V and J genes are TRBV7-7 and TRBJ2-5; possible D gene TRBD2, 7 bases. V was cut by 5 bases and J by 5 bases, with 15 bases left in between. The CDR3 is 14 residues long. From germline, CDR1 is SSHAT and CDR2 FNYEAQ (reference sequence).